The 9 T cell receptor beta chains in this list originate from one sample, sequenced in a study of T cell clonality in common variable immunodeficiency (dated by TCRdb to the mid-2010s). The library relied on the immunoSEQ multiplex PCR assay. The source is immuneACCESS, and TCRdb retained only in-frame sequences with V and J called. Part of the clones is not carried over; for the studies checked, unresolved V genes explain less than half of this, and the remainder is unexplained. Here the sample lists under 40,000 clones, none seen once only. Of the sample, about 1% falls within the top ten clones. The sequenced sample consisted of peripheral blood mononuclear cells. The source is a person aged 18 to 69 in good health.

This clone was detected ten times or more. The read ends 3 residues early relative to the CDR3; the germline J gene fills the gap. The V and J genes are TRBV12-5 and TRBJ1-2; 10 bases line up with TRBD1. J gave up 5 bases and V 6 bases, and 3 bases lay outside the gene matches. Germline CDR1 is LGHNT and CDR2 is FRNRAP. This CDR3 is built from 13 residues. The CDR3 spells CASGRGQGYGYTF. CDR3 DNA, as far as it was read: TGTGCTAGTGGCCGGGGACAGGGGTATGGC. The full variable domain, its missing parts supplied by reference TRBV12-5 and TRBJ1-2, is DARVTQTPRHKVTEMGQEVTMRCQPILGHNTVFWYRQTMMQGLELLAYFRNRAPLDDSGMPKDRFSAEMPDATLATLKIQPSEPRDSAVYFCASGRGQGYGYTFGSGTRLTVV.

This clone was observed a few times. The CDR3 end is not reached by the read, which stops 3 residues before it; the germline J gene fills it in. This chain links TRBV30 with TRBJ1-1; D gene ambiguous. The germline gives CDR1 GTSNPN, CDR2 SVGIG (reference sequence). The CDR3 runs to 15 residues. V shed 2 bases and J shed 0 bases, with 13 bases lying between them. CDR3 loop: CAWSPQVRVNTEAFF. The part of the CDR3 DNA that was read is TGTGCCTGGAGTCCCCAGGTAAGGGTGAACACTGAA.

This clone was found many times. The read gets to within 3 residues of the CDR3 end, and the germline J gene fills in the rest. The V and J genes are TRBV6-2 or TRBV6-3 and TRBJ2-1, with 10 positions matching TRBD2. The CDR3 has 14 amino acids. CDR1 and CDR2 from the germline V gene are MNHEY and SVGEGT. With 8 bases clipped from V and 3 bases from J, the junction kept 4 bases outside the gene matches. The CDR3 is CASSSGGGYNEQFF. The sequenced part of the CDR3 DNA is TGTGCCAGCTCGAGCGGGGGGGGCTACAATGAG.

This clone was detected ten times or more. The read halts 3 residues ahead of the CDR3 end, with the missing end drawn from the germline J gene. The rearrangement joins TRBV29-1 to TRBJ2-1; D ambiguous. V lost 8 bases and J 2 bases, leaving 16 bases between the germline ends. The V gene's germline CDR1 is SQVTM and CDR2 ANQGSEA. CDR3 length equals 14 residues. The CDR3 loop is CSTLTESPYNEQFF. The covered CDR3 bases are TGCAGCACCCTGACTGAGAGTCCCTACAATGAG.

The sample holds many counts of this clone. The part of the CDR3 DNA that was read is TGTGCCATCAGTGAGTCGAGGGGCCAGCAGGGTTTCACAGATACG. Translated: CAISESRGQQGFTDT. The entire CDR3 reads CAISESRGQQGFTDTQYF. The J gene is TRBJ2-3, the V gene TRBV10-3; TRBD1 or TRBD2 may be the D gene (5 bases each). The read falls 3 residues short of the CDR3 end, and the missing part is taken from the germline J gene. This CDR3 region has 18 residues. Trimming took off 0 bases at V and 2 bases at J, with 18 bases between the two ends. Germline V CDR1 and CDR2: ENHRY, SYGVKD.

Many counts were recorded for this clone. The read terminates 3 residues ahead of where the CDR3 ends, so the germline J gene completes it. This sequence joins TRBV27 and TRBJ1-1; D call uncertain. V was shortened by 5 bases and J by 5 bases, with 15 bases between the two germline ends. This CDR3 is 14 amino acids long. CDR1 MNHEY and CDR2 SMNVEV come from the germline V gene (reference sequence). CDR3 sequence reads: CASSILPGGTEAFF. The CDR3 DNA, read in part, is TGTGCCAGCAGTATTCTTCCCGGCGGAACTGAA.

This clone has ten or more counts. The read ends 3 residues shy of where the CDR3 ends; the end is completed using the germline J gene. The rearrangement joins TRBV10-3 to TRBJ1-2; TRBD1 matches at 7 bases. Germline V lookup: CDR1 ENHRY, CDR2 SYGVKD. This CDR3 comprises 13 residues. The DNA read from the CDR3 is TGTGCCATCAGTGGACAGGGTTCCGACGGC. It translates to CAISGQGSDG. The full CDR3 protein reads CAISGQGSDGYTF.

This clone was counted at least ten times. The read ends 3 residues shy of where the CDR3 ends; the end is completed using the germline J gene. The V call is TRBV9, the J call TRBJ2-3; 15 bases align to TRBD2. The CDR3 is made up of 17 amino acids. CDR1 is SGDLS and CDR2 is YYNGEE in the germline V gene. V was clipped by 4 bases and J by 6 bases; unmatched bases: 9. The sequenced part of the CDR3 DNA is TGTGCCAGCAGCCCCCGGACTAGCGGGAGGGCAATGGATACG. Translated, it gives CASSPRTSGRAMDT. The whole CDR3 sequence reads CASSPRTSGRAMDTQYF.

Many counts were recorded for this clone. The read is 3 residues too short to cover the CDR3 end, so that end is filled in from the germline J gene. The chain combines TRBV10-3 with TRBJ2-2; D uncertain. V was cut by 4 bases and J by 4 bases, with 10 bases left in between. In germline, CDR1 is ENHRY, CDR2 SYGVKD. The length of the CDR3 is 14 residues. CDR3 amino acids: CAISVAPGTGELFF. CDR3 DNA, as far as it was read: TGTGCCATCAGTGTTGCTCCCGGCACCGGGGAG.